This TCR beta chain was retrieved from a study of T-cell memory formation after mild COVID-19. As concerns this clonotype: Its antigen is unknown.

Points from the study as a whole: Clones that got smaller from day 15 to 85 had even CD4/CD8, while clones growing later tipped toward CD4+. There were some responding clones in pre-infection memory, which suggested that cross-reactive memory had joined.

Between the trimmed V and J ends, which lost 5 bases and 0 bases, there was a span of 8 bases. Per germline, CDR1 SGHAT and CDR2 FQDESV (reference sequence). This CDR3 region has 14 residues. Employing constant-segment primers, 5'RACE generated TCR alpha and TCR beta cDNA libraries bearing sample barcodes and UMIs. TCRdb independently ran MiXCR on the 5' RACE reads; one entry per CDR3 protein. The data hold around 150,000 distinct CDR3 sequences, with about 28% observed a single time. The sequence came from an adult woman who had mild COVID-19 (a few samples of this study predate the infection). Cell type and time point are not known. Sequencing was carried out using PBMCs or a T cell subset sorted from them (not recorded which). The gene calls are TRBV11-1 and TRBJ2-4; D not certain. For the CDR3, the DNA is TGTGCCAGCAGCCTAGAAAGAGCCAAAAACATTCAGTACTTC. Protein sequence: CASSLERAKNIQYF.